Presented here are 5 T cell receptor beta chains from one specimen sequenced in a study of T cell responses to AZD1222 COVID-19 vaccine (dated by TCRdb to the early 2020s). Libraries were prepared through the immunoSEQ multiplex PCR assay. As stored in TCRdb, this immuneACCESS dataset retains in-frame rearrangements with V and J assigned. A fraction of the clones does not appear; measured against another copy, unresolved V genes explain less than half of the discrepancy, and the remainder lacks a known reason. The sample table records tens of thousands of clones; around nine tenths of these occur just once. The top ten clonotypes cover approximately 5.4% of the sample. The time point label here, explained by the study, means: baseline before first vaccination. The source was peripheral blood, collected on day 0 of AZD1222 vaccination. The receptors derive from an adult in good health.

This clone was picked up one time. This sequence joins TRBV6-5 and TRBJ1-1; no firm D call. Germline CDR1 and CDR2: MNHEY and SVGAGI. This CDR3 has 15 amino acids. V lost 2 bases, J lost 4 bases, and 14 bases lay in between. The CDR3 DNA reads as TGTGCCAGCAGTTACGACGCCACTGGGGTCACTGAAGCTTTCTTT. Protein product: CASSYDATGVTEAFF.

The chain employs TRBV7-8 and TRBJ1-5; D gene ambiguous. Germline CDR1 SGHVS, CDR2 FQNEAQ. There are 14 residues in the CDR3. Trimming took off 5 bases at V and 2 bases at J, with 10 bases between the two ends. The chain's CDR3 is CASSPARGNQPQHF. The CDR3 nucleotides read TGTGCCAGCAGCCCAGCGAGGGGCAATCAGCCCCAGCATTTT.

The chain is built from TRBV5-4 and TRBJ1-1; D is uncertain. Per the germline V gene, CDR1 is SGHNT and CDR2 is YYREEE (reference sequence). The germline V and J ends were trimmed by 0 bases and 3 bases, with 15 bases remaining between them. The CDR3 has 16 residues. The CDR3 DNA sequence: TGTGCCAGCAGCTTGGGTGGCAGTGGAGGCTACACTGAAGCTTTCTTT. This codes for CASSLGGSGGYTEAFF.

This rearrangement joins TRBV5-1 to TRBJ1-1; TRBD1 might be the D (6 bases). Germline assignment: CDR1 SGHRS and CDR2 YFSETQ. Trimming shortened V by 2 bases and J by 11 bases, and 16 bases separated the two germline ends. The CDR3 is 13 residues long. This CDR3 is CASSLTGYDRAFF. The CDR3 coding sequence is TGCGCCAGCAGCTTAACAGGCTACGACAGGGCTTTCTTT.

The chain carries TRBV30 and TRBJ1-1; no firm D call. The CDR3 loop spans 13 amino acids. V lost 2 bases, J lost 2 bases, and 9 bases lay in between. In germline, CDR1 is GTSNPN, CDR2 SVGIG (reference sequence). The CDR3 protein is CAWSLGKNTEAFF. The DNA for the CDR3 is TGTGCCTGGAGTTTAGGCAAAAACACTGAAGCTTTCTTT.